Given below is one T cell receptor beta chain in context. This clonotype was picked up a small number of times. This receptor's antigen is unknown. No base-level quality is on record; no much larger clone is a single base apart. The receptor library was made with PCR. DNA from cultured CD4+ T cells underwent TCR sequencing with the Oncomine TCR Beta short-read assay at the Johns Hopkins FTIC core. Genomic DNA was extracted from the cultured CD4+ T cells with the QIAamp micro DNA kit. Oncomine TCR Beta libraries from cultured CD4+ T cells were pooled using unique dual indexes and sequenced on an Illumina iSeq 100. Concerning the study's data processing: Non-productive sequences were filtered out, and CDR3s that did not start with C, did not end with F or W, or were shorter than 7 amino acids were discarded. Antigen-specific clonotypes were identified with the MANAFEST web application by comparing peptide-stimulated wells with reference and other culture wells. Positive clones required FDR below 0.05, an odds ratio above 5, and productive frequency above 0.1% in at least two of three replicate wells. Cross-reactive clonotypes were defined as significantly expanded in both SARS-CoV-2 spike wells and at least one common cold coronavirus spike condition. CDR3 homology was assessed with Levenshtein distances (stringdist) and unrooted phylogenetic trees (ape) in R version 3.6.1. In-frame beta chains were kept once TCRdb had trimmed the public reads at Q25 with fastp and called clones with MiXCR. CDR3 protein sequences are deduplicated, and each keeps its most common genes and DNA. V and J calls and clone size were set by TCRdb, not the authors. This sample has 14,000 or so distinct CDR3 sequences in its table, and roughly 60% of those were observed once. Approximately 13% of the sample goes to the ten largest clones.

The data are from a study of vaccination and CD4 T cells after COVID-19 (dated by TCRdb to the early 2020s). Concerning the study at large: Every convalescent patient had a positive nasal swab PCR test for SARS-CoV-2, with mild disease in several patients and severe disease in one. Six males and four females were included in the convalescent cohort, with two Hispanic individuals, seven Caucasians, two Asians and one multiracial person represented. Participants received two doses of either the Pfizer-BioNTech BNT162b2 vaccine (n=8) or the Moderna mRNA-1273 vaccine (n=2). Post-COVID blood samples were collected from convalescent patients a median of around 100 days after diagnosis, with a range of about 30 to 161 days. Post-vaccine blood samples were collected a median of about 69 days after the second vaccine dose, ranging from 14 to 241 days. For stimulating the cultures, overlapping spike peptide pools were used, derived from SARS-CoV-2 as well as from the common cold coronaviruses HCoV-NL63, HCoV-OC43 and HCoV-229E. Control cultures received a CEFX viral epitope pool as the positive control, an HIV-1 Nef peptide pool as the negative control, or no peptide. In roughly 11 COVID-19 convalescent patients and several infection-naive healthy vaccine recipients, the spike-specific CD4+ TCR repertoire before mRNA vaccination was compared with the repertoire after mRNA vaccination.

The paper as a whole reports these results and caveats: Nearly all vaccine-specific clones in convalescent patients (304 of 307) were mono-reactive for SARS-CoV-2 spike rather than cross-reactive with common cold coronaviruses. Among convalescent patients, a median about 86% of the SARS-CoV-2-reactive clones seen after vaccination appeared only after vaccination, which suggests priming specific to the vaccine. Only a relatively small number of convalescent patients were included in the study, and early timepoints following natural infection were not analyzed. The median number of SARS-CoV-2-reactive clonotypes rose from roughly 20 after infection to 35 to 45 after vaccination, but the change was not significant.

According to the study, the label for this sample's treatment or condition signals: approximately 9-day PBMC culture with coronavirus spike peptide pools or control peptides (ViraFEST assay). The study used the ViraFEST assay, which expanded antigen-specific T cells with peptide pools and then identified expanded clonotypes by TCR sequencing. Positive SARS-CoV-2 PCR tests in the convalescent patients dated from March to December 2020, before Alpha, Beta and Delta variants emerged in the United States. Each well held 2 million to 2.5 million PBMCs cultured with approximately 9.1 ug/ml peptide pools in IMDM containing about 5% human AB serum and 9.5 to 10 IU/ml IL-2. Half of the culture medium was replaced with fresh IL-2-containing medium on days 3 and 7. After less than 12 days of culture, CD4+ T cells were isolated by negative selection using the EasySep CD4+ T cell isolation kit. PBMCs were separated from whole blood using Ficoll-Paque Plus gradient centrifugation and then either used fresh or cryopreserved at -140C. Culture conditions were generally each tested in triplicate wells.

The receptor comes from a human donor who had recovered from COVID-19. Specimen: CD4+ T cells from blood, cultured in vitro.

The CDR3 corresponds to CASRGTGGDTNDQPQHF. The nucleotide sequence is TGCGCCAGCAGGGGGACAGGGGGCGATACGAACGATCAGCCCCAGCATTTT. The V and J segments used are TRBV10-1 and TRBJ1-5; 12 of the junction bases match TRBD1. Inclusive of the bounding cysteine and phenylalanine, the CDR3 is 17 residues long. The retained sequence is limited to the CDR3, 51 bases, with the frame set at the first base. The germline V gene (reference sequence) supplies CDR1 WNHNN and CDR2 SYGVQD. Germline trimming: 6 bases from V, 5 bases from J; junction bases outside gene matches: 11.